The next 21 T cell receptor beta chains were all read from a single sample in a study of blood T cell repertoires in COVID-19 (dated by TCRdb to the early 2020s). Libraries were made using the immunoSEQ multiplex PCR assay. TCRdb took over this immuneACCESS table, retaining in-frame rearrangements with V and J assigned. Such tables are incomplete; in checked studies, under half of the missing clones stem from an unresolved V gene, and the remainder is unexplained. This sample comprises fewer than 450,000 clones, about 90% of them detected only once. The ten biggest clones cover about 7% of the sample. The sequencing input was peripheral blood. These receptors were collected from a woman between 65 and 79 years old with COVID-19, enrolled during active disease.

V usage is TRBV6-5 and J usage is TRBJ1-1; 7 bases are a match to TRBD1. With 4 bases clipped from V and 8 bases from J, the junction kept 7 bases outside the gene matches. Germline V gene data show CDR1 as MNHEY and CDR2 as SVGAGI. This CDR3 contains 13 residues. The CDR3 protein is CASSSPGQREAFF. In DNA form, the CDR3 reads TGTGCCAGCAGTTCTCCGGGACAGAGAGAAGCTTTCTTT.

As concerns this clone: This CDR3 is also generated by other DNA sequences in the sample. The chain employs TRBV30 and TRBJ1-2; D unclear. The CDR3 sequence is 12 residues long. Trimming left V 0 bases short and J 2 bases short, with 4 bases between. Germline V gene lookup returns CDR1 GTSNPN and CDR2 SVGIG (reference sequence). CDR3 amino acids: CAWSVQNYGYTF. CDR3 nucleotide sequence: TGTGCCTGGAGTGTGCAGAACTATGGCTACACCTTC.

This clone was counted once. This chain joins TRBV28 and TRBJ1-1, with a tentative D call TRBD1 (6 bases). Trimming took off 7 bases at V and 0 bases at J, with 21 bases between the two ends. Germline V gene sequence: CDR1 MDHEN, CDR2 SYDVKM. The CDR3 sequence is 17 residues long. The CDR3 region is CASTQIVGTRVNTEAFF. CDR3 DNA sequence: TGTGCCAGCACCCAAATAGTAGGGACAAGGGTGAACACTGAAGCTTTCTTT.

This chain links TRBV6-2 or TRBV6-3 with TRBJ1-5, with a possible D match to TRBD1 (6 bases). V was trimmed by 0 bases and J by 0 bases, leaving 9 bases between them. There are 16 residues in the CDR3. The germline CDR1 and CDR2 sequences are MNHEY and SVGEGT. The CDR3 DNA reads TGTGCCAGCAGTTACTCCAGGGGAGTTAGCAATCAGCCCCAGCATTTT. Translated: CASSYSRGVSNQPQHF.

The sample holds one count of this clone. This chain joins TRBV30 and TRBJ2-1; weak D call: TRBD2 (6 bases). Germline values: CDR1 GTSNPN, CDR2 SVGIG (reference sequence). The germline V and J ends were trimmed by 2 bases and 2 bases, with 28 bases remaining between them. This CDR3 spans 20 amino acids. The CDR3 DNA reads TGTGCCTGGAGTCGGGAGTGGGGGGAAAAGGGGTATCGGACCTACAATGAGCAGTTCTTC. Translating gives CAWSREWGEKGYRTYNEQFF.

The chain couples TRBV12-5 to TRBJ1-1; 9 bases align to TRBD1. This CDR3 spans 15 amino acids. Losses at the gene ends were 7 bases for V and 4 bases for J; bases not matched to a gene: 10. Germline assignment: CDR1 LGHNT and CDR2 FRNRAP. The CDR3 DNA reads TGTGCTAGTGCCTTAGCCGGGACAGGGTTCACTGAAGCTTTCTTT. Translated: CASALAGTGFTEAFF.

The CDR3 reads CATQVNTGELFF. CDR3 bases: TGCGCCACACAGGTGAACACCGGGGAGCTGTTTTTT. The chain combines TRBV10-1 with TRBJ2-2; perhaps TRBD1 as D (5 bases). Per germline, CDR1 WNHNN and CDR2 SYGVQD (reference sequence). The CDR3 length is 12 residues. Trimming left V 10 bases short and J 1 base short, with 7 bases between.

The chain combines TRBV19 with TRBJ1-3; TRBD1 might be the D (5 bases). The germline gives CDR1 LNHDA, CDR2 SQIVND (reference sequence). The CDR3 has 16 amino acids. V dropped 0 bases and J dropped 0 bases, with 9 bases sitting between them. The CDR3 loop is CASSIDGGYSGNTIYF. In DNA, the CDR3 is TGTGCCAGTAGTATAGACGGGGGTTACTCTGGAAACACCATATATTTT.

The V and J genes are TRBV15 and TRBJ1-4; D gene uncertain. Germline CDR1 and CDR2: LNHNV and YYDKDF (reference sequence). V lost 6 bases to trimming and J lost 4 bases, with 9 bases between them. This CDR3 contains 13 residues. The CDR3 region has the DNA TGTGCCACCAGTCAGGCGTTTAATGAAAAACTGTTTTTT. It codes for CATSQAFNEKLFF. Using reference TRBV15 and TRBJ1-4 for the parts outside the CDR3, the full variable domain is DAMVIQNPRYQVTQFGKPVTLSCSQTLNHNVMYWYQQKSSQAPKLLFHYYDKDFNNEADTPDNFQSRRPNTSFCFLDIRSPGLGDTAMYLCATSQAFNEKLFFGSGTQLSVL.

The rearrangement joins TRBV5-6 to TRBJ1-1; D is unresolved. The ends were cut back, 3 bases at V and 10 bases at J, with 13 bases in the middle. CDR3 length: 12 residues. CDR1 is SGHDT and CDR2 is YYEEEE in the germline V gene. The CDR3 DNA follows: TGTGCCAGCAGCTGGGAGGTTGGACCAGCTTTCTTT. Its protein product is CASSWEVGPAFF.

V is TRBV29-1 and J is TRBJ2-1; TRBD2 agrees at 10 bases. Germline V gene lookup returns CDR1 SQVTM and CDR2 ANQGSEA. The V and J ends lost 0 bases and 9 bases, in that order; junction bases with no gene match: 14. The CDR3 loop spans 17 amino acids. The DNA of the CDR3 is TGCAGCGTTGAAGATAGTAGGGCTAGCGGGGGAATAGGTGAGCAGTTCTTC. Protein product: CSVEDSRASGGIGEQFF.

The CDR3 loop reads CATSDRLGAGELFF. CDR3 bases: TGTGCCACCAGTGATCGACTAGGGGCCGGGGAGCTGTTTTTT. V usage is TRBV24-1 and J usage is TRBJ2-2; D might be TRBD2 (6 bases). CDR3 length: 14 residues. Germline loops: CDR1 KGHDR, CDR2 SFDVKD. V lost 3 bases to trimming and J lost 6 bases, with 10 bases between them.

The chain joins TRBV14 to TRBJ1-3; no clear D gene. The V end was cut by 0 bases, the J end by 0 bases, with 15 bases between. This CDR3 comprises 18 residues. Germline CDR1 SGHDN, CDR2 FVKESK. CDR3 sequence reads: CASSQDLGGFSSGNTIYF. DNA of the CDR3: TGTGCCAGCAGCCAAGATCTAGGAGGATTTTCCTCTGGAAACACCATATATTTT.

About this clone: At the DNA level, this CDR3 is encoded by other sequences in the same sample as well. The chain links TRBV14 to TRBJ1-4; D perhaps matches TRBD1 (5 bases). V lost 1 base to trimming and J lost 5 bases, with 14 bases between them. Germline lookup yields CDR1 SGHDN and CDR2 FVKESK. The CDR3 runs to 16 residues. CDR3 in DNA: TGTGCCAGCAGCCAAGCAGGGCCGATCTACAATGAAAAACTGTTTTTT. It codes for CASSQAGPIYNEKLFF.

This chain uses TRBV6-5 with TRBJ2-7, with D maybe TRBD2 (5 bases). This CDR3 is built from 10 residues. The V end lost 10 bases, the J end lost 6 bases, and 10 bases lay between the germline ends. Germline CDR1 MNHEY, CDR2 SVGAGI. In DNA, the CDR3 is TGTGCCACCCTAGCACGCGAGCAGTACTTC. Amino acid sequence: CATLAREQYF.

The V call is TRBV5-1, the J call TRBJ2-2; 7 nucleotides match TRBD1. This CDR3 region has 16 residues. The ends lost 0 bases at V and 3 bases at J; junction bases unmatched: 5. Germline CDR1 and CDR2: SGHRS and YFSETQ. In nucleotides, the CDR3 is TGCGCCAGCAGCTTGGGAGGGGGCGCTTACACCGGGGAGCTGTTTTTT. Protein: CASSLGGGAYTGELFF. The full variable domain, completed using reference TRBV5-1 and TRBJ2-2, is KAGVTQTPRYLIKTRGQQVTLSCSPISGHRSVSWYQQTPGQGLQFLFEYFSETQRNKGNFPGRFSGRQFSNSRSEMNVSTLELGDSALYLCASSLGGGAYTGELFFGEGSRLTVL.

The chain is built from TRBV12-3 or TRBV12-4 and TRBJ2-3; possibly TRBD1 for D (7 bases). The CDR3 is 12 residues long. V lost 5 bases and J lost 5, with 8 bases in between. The CDR3 DNA follows: TGTGCCAGCAGTCAGGGGGGAGATACGCAGTATTTT. Amino acids: CASSQGGDTQYF.

The chain employs TRBV27 and TRBJ2-7; weak D call: TRBD1 (7 bases). Germline CDR1 MNHEY, CDR2 SMNVEV (reference sequence). Trimming removed 8 bases at V and 2 bases at J, with 16 bases between. This CDR3 is built from 14 residues. The CDR3 spells CASRRRDRPYEQYF. In DNA, the CDR3 is TGTGCCAGCCGTCGGCGGGACAGACCCTACGAGCAGTACTTC.

V usage is TRBV7-2 and J usage is TRBJ2-1; 8 bases line up with TRBD2. Per germline, CDR1 SGHTA and CDR2 FQGNSA. The CDR3 has 16 residues. V was clipped by 5 bases and J by 8 bases; unmatched bases: 14. The CDR3 spells CASSVRGLAGGYEQFF. CDR3 nucleotide sequence: TGTGCCAGCAGCGTACGAGGACTAGCCGGTGGGTATGAGCAGTTCTTC.

The J gene is TRBJ1-2, the V gene TRBV28; 7 bases agree with TRBD1. Germline V gives CDR1 MDHEN, CDR2 SYDVKM. Trimming removed 4 bases from V and 0 bases from J; junction bases left unmatched: 5. The CDR3 covers 15 residues. The CDR3 nucleotides are TGTGCCAGCAGTTCTTCAGGGGGGCCTAACTATGGCTACACCTTC. This encodes CASSSSGGPNYGYTF.

The rearrangement links TRBV7-9 to TRBJ2-1; 9 nucleotides agree with TRBD1. J gave up 5 bases and V 5 bases, and 10 bases lay outside the gene matches. The CDR3 consists of 16 residues. Per germline, CDR1 SEHNR and CDR2 FQNEAQ (reference sequence). The CDR3 nucleotides read TGTGCCAGCAGCCCCCCTTGGGACAGGGATAACAATGAGCAGTTCTTC. Protein sequence: CASSPPWDRDNNEQFF.